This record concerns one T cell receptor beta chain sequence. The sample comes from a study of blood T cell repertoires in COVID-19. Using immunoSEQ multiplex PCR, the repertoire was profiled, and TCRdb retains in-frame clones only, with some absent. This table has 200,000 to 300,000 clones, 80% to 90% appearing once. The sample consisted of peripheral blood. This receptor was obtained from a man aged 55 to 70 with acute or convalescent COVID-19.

The CDR3 DNA reads TGTGCCAGCAGCAGGAGGACAGTCGGGAAAGACAATGAGCAGTTCTTC. Translating gives CASSRRTVGKDNEQFF. The chain carries TRBV21-1 and TRBJ2-1; the D call TRBD1 from the table was never checked on the DNA. TRBV21-1 corresponds to a pseudogene. This CDR3 comprises 16 residues.